The 3 T cell receptor beta chains given below trace back to one sample, sequenced in a study of post-analysis software for immune sequencing data. Points from the study as a whole: The five TRBV segments detected at higher frequency in patients than in controls included TRBV5-6, TRBV5-1 and TRBV20-1.

Prepared TCR beta cDNA libraries contained unique molecular identifiers. MiXCR was run by TCRdb on the PCR reads, yielding one entry per CDR3 protein. Of some 690,000 distinct CDR3 sequences detected, approximately 59% appear once; the ten largest clones hold about 11%. Their target antigens are unknown. The material sequenced was blood. The receptor source for this set is a girl between 2 and 10 years old with multiple sclerosis.

The rearrangement joins TRBV20-1 to TRBJ2-1, with 10 bases matching TRBD2. Losses at the gene ends were 3 bases for V and 4 bases for J; bases not matched to a gene: 3. In germline, CDR1 is DFQATT, CDR2 SNEGSKA (reference sequence). The CDR3 is 14 amino acids. As DNA, the CDR3 is TGCAGTGCTAGGGCAGCGGGAGGGTACAATGAGCAGTTCTTC. This translates into CSARAAGGYNEQFF.

This clonotype was seen a few times. This chain connects TRBV27 to TRBJ2-1; D ambiguous. Trimming removed 2 bases from V and 0 bases from J, with 8 bases in between. This CDR3 spans 15 amino acids. The germline V gene encodes CDR1 MNHEY and CDR2 SMNVEV (reference sequence). CDR3 region: CASSLMALSYNEQFF. The CDR3 coding sequence is TGTGCCAGCAGTTTAATGGCGCTCTCCTACAATGAGCAGTTCTTC.

This chain links TRBV15 with TRBJ1-2; D unresolved. Germline V gives CDR1 LNHNV, CDR2 YYDKDF (reference sequence). The CDR3 covers 13 residues. Trimming removed 7 bases from V and 8 bases from J, with 17 bases in between. CDR3 region: CATTNTDGGGYTF. The CDR3 DNA reads as TGTGCCACCACTAATACTGACGGAGGGGGCTACACCTTC.